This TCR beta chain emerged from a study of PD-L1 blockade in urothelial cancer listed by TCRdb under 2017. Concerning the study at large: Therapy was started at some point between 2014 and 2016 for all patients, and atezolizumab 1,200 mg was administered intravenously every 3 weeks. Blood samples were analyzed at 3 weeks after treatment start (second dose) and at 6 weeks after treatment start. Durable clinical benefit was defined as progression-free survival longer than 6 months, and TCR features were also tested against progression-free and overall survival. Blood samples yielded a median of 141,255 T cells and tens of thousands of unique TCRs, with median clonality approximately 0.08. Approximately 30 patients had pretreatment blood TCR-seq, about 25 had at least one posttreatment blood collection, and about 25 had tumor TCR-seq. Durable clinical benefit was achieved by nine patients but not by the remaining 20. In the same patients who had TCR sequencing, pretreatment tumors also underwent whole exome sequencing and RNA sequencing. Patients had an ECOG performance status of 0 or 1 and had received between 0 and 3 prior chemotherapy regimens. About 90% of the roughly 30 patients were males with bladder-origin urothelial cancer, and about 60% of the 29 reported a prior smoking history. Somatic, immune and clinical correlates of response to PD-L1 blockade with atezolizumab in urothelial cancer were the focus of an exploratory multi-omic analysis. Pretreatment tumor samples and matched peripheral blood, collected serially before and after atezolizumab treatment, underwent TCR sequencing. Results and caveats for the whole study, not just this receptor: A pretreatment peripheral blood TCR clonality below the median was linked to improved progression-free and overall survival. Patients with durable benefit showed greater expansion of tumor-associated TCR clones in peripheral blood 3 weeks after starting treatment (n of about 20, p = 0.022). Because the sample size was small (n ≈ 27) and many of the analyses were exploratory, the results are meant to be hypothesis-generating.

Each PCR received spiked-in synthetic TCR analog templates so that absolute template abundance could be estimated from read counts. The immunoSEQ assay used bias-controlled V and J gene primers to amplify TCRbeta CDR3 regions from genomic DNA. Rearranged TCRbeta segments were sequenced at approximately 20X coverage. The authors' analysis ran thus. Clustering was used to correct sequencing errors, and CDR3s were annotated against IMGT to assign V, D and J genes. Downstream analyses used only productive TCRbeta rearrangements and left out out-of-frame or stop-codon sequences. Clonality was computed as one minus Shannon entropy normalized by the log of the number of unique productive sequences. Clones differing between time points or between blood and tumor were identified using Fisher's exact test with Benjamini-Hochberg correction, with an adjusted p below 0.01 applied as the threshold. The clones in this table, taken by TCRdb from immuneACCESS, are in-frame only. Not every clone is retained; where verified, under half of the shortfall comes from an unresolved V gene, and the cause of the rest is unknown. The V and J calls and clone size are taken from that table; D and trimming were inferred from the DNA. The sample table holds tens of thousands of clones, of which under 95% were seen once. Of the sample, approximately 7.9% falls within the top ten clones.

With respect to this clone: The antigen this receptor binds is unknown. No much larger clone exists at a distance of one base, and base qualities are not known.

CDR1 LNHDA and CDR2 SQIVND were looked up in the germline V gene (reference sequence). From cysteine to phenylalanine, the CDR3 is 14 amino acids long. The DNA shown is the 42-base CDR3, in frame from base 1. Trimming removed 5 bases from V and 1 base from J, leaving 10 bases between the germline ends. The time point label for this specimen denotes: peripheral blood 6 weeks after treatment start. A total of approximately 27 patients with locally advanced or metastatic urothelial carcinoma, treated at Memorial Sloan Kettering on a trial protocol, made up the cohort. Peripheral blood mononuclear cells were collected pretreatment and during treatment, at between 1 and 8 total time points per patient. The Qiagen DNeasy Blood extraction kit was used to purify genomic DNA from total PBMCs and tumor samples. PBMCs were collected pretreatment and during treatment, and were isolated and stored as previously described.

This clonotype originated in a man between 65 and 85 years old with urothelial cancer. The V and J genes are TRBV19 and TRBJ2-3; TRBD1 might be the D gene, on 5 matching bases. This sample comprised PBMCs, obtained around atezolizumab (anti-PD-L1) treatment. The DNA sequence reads TGTGCCAGTAGTCACACGACAGGCACAGATACGCAGTATTTT. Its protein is CASSHTTGTDTQYF.